The rows below give T cell receptor beta chains drawn from one sample of a study of blood T cell repertoires in COVID-19. Profiling relied on immunoSEQ multiplex PCR, and the TCRdb table lists in-frame clones only, not all of them. Among roughly 110,000 clones listed, 70% to 90% were seen once. The sample comprised peripheral blood. These receptors all come from a woman in her 70s who had recovered from COVID-19. Each CDR3 is given with its conserved first and last residue. The order of the fields is V gene, J gene, CDR3 protein.

V gene: TRBV30
J gene: TRBJ1-5
CDR3 protein: CAWSEGARYNQPQHF

V gene: TRBV12-3/TRBV12-4
J gene: TRBJ1-6
CDR3 protein: CASSLNNSPLHF

V gene: TRBV3-1/TRBV3-2
J gene: TRBJ2-1
CDR3 protein: CASSESLARESSYNEQFF

V gene: TRBV5-6
J gene: TRBJ2-7
CDR3 protein: CASSAGQGYEQYF

V gene: TRBV4-1
J gene: TRBJ2-4
CDR3 protein: CASSKGLLEAKNIQYF

V gene: TRBV4-1
J gene: TRBJ2-7
CDR3 protein: CASSQDSSGSGEQYF

V gene: TRBV28
J gene: TRBJ2-4
CDR3 protein: CASIGTAIAKNIQYF

V gene: TRBV7-2
J gene: TRBJ2-3
CDR3 protein: CASRVAGVTTDTQYF

V gene: TRBV6-1
J gene: TRBJ2-3
CDR3 protein: CASSDRGLGDTQYF

V gene: TRBV30
J gene: TRBJ1-1
CDR3 protein: CAWKGQPTEAFF

V gene: TRBV28
J gene: TRBJ1-2
CDR3 protein: CASSSRPSYGYTF

V gene: TRBV11-2
J gene: TRBJ1-2
CDR3 protein: CASSIDRSYTF

V gene: TRBV28
J gene: TRBJ1-5
CDR3 protein: CASSPPGSNQPQHF

V gene: TRBV9
J gene: TRBJ1-4
CDR3 protein: CASSVGASATNEKLFF

V gene: TRBV18
J gene: TRBJ1-2
CDR3 protein: CASSPFAQGPRVNYGYTF

V gene: TRBV7-6
J gene: TRBJ2-1
CDR3 protein: CASSLLLAGESEQFF

V gene: TRBV7-9
J gene: TRBJ1-2
CDR3 protein: CASSPWADANYGYTF

V gene: TRBV28
J gene: TRBJ1-1
CDR3 protein: CASTPTGMNTEAFF

V gene: TRBV9
J gene: TRBJ2-3
CDR3 protein: CASSALAGEGTDTQYF

V gene: TRBV19
J gene: TRBJ2-6
CDR3 protein: CASRRRDSGANVLTF

V gene: TRBV5-1
J gene: TRBJ1-6
CDR3 protein: CASSPRNWGQGSDSPLHF

V gene: TRBV19
J gene: TRBJ1-1
CDR3 protein: CASKGQGAGNTEAFF

V gene: TRBV7-8
J gene: TRBJ1-5
CDR3 protein: CASSPKSDRGQPQHF

V gene: TRBV18
J gene: TRBJ1-2
CDR3 protein: CASSEDSYGYTF

V gene: TRBV5-5
J gene: TRBJ1-4
CDR3 protein: CASSPIRGDRLPLRNEKLFF

V gene: TRBV7-2
J gene: TRBJ1-5
CDR3 protein: CASSLLGGEQPQHF

V gene: TRBV3-1/TRBV3-2
J gene: TRBJ2-2
CDR3 protein: CASRGTANTGELFF

V gene: TRBV10-3
J gene: TRBJ2-3
CDR3 protein: CAISEGLAGITDTQYF

V gene: TRBV10-3
J gene: TRBJ1-2
CDR3 protein: CAISNRGSNYGYTF

V gene: TRBV6-6
J gene: TRBJ1-5
CDR3 protein: CASSYSAGGEGQPQHF

V gene: TRBV10-3
J gene: TRBJ2-2
CDR3 protein: CAIKQGAPNTGELFF

V gene: TRBV5-1
J gene: TRBJ2-5
CDR3 protein: CASSLAPLATETQYF

V gene: TRBV6-1
J gene: TRBJ2-5
CDR3 protein: CASSDSSTEHQETQYF

V gene: TRBV10-3
J gene: TRBJ1-5
CDR3 protein: CAIRGQAPNQPQHF

V gene: TRBV30
J gene: TRBJ2-5
CDR3 protein: CAWSAGLAVQETQYF

V gene: TRBV5-1
J gene: TRBJ2-5
CDR3 protein: CASSPLGATRETQYF

V gene: TRBV10-3
J gene: TRBJ1-1
CDR3 protein: CAIQGAKHTEAFF

V gene: TRBV3-1/TRBV3-2
J gene: TRBJ1-1
CDR3 protein: CASSFYRGETEAFF

V gene: TRBV7-2
J gene: TRBJ2-3
CDR3 protein: CASSPRADTQYF

V gene: TRBV19
J gene: TRBJ2-1
CDR3 protein: CASSMAGGMGEQFF

V gene: TRBV13
J gene: TRBJ2-2
CDR3 protein: CASSSYWTGQGGELFF

V gene: TRBV19
J gene: TRBJ2-7
CDR3 protein: CASSEGMREQYF

V gene: TRBV2
J gene: TRBJ2-1
CDR3 protein: CASRWLAGVNEQFF

V gene: TRBV7-2
J gene: TRBJ2-2
CDR3 protein: CASSFDLLAGGHTGELFF

V gene: TRBV24-1
J gene: TRBJ2-3
CDR3 protein: CATSPVSGTKSGDTQYF

V gene: TRBV19
J gene: TRBJ1-1
CDR3 protein: CASRRGQGHTEAFF

V gene: TRBV19
J gene: TRBJ2-7
CDR3 protein: CASNLAGGPINEQYF

V gene: TRBV19
J gene: TRBJ2-3
CDR3 protein: CASSTGAGVTDTQYF

V gene: TRBV9
J gene: TRBJ2-7
CDR3 protein: CASSPRPGRTYEQYF

V gene: TRBV5-8
J gene: TRBJ2-2
CDR3 protein: CASRPGQGANTGELFF

V gene: TRBV3-1/TRBV3-2
J gene: TRBJ1-1
CDR3 protein: CASSQDPPVNTEAFF

V gene: TRBV7-2
J gene: TRBJ2-1
CDR3 protein: CASSLVGTGASNEQFF

V gene: TRBV30
J gene: TRBJ1-2
CDR3 protein: CAWSIRSNGYTF